Following are 28 T cell receptor beta chains from one sample sequenced in a study of Ad26.COV2.S vaccination and SARS-CoV-2 variants. The sample's treatment: 15 to 20 received Ad26.COV2.S at low or high dose, single or two shots; about 5 received placebo; per-sample allocation not given. All samples were drawn on day 63, counting from the first vaccine or placebo injection. Sequencing used immunoSEQ multiplex PCR; TCRdb keeps in-frame clones, though not all of them. This repertoire shows roughly 300,000 clones, around 88% found once; its top ten account for approximately 11%. The material sequenced was peripheral blood, taken in a trial of Ad26.COV2.S vaccine versus placebo. The source is a person aged 18-65 years who received the Ad26.COV2.S COVID-19 vaccine or a placebo.

This clone was counted between two and nine times. The rearrangement links TRBV6-5 to TRBJ1-4; a possible D gene is TRBD1 (5 bases). V shed 7 bases and J shed 5 bases, with 17 bases lying between them. Germline lookup yields CDR1 MNHEY and CDR2 SVGAGI. The CDR3 loop spans 15 amino acids. The CDR3 protein is CASKPGTEGNEKLFF. The CDR3 DNA reads as TGTGCCAGCAAACCCGGGACGGAGGGGAATGAAAAACTGTTTTTT.

This sequence joins TRBV28 and TRBJ1-5; D possibly corresponds to TRBD1 (5 bases). The V end was cut by 8 bases, the J end by 2 bases, with 16 bases between. CDR1 and CDR2 (germline): MDHEN, SYDVKM. The CDR3 is made up of 15 amino acids. CDR3 coding DNA: TGTGCCAGCCGTTCGGCGGGGGAAGGCAATCAGCCCCAGCATTTT. This encodes CASRSAGEGNQPQHF.

This chain uses TRBV13 with TRBJ2-5; D is possibly TRBD1 (5 bases). V shed 0 bases and J shed 2 bases, with 10 bases lying between them. This CDR3 is built from 15 residues. Germline lookup yields CDR1 PRHDT and CDR2 FYEKMQ (reference sequence). The CDR3 reads CASSLGQALQETQYF. In DNA form, the CDR3 reads TGTGCCAGCAGCTTAGGACAGGCCTTACAAGAGACCCAGTACTTC.

The rearrangement links TRBV29-1 to TRBJ1-1; no clear D. Germline V gene sequence: CDR1 SQVTM, CDR2 ANQGSEA. With 6 bases removed from V and 3 bases from J, the gap between germline ends came to 14 bases. This CDR3 comprises 13 residues. The CDR3 nucleotides read TGCAGCGTAGTCCTGGTGGGGTACACTGAAGCTTTCTTT. Translating it yields CSVVLVGYTEAFF. Looking up the rest from reference TRBV29-1 and TRBJ1-1 gives the full variable domain: SAVISQKPSRDICQRGTSLTIQCQVDSQVTMMFWYRQQPGQSLTLIATANQGSEATYESGFVIDKFPISRPNLTFSTLTVSNMSPEDSSIYLCSVVLVGYTEAFFGQGTRLTVV.

This clone turned up a few times. This chain links TRBV14 with TRBJ1-2; TRBD1 agrees at 7 bases. The length of the CDR3 is 14 residues. CDR1 SGHDN and CDR2 FVKESK come from the germline V gene. The V and J ends lost 5 bases and 1 base, in that order; junction bases with no gene match: 4. The CDR3 nucleotides read TGTGCCAGCAGCAGACAGGGAGATAACTATGGCTACACCTTC. This encodes CASSRQGDNYGYTF.

The V gene is TRBV7-8, the J gene TRBJ1-5; 7 positions agree with TRBD1. Per germline, CDR1 SGHVS and CDR2 FQNEAQ. The CDR3 has 15 residues. V lost 4 bases and J lost 4; bases outside the gene matches: 7. CDR3 DNA sequence: TGTGCCAGCAGCTCCCGGGACAGTCTAAATCAGCCCCAGCATTTT. It encodes CASSSRDSLNQPQHF.

The chain recombines TRBV18 with TRBJ2-3, with a weak D call TRBD1 (6 bases). CDR3 length: 16 amino acids. Trimming stripped 2 bases from V and 5 bases from J, with 17 bases between. Germline values: CDR1 KGHSH, CDR2 LQKENI. CDR3 in DNA: TGTGCCAGCTCACCAGGAAGACAGGAGGTCGGAGATACGCAGTATTTT. Its protein product is CASSPGRQEVGDTQYF.

In its sample, this clone was seen a few times. J is TRBJ2-7 and V is TRBV6-6, with 11 positions matching TRBD2. V was pared by 5 bases and J by 4 bases, with 13 bases of the junction left unmatched. This CDR3 region has 17 residues. Germline values: CDR1 MNHNY, CDR2 SVGAGI (reference sequence). The CDR3 reads CASSPHEGTSGSYEQYF. CDR3 sequence (DNA): TGTGCCAGCAGTCCCCACGAGGGGACTAGCGGATCTTACGAGCAGTACTTC.

CDR3 protein: CASSQAGGGYTDTQYF. The DNA for the CDR3 is TGTGCCAGCAGCCAAGCCGGGGGGGGCTACACAGATACGCAGTATTTT. This chain connects TRBV14 to TRBJ2-3, with 8 bases lining up with TRBD2. CDR1 is SGHDN and CDR2 is FVKESK in the germline V gene. The length of the CDR3 is 16 residues. V dropped 1 base and J dropped 2; count of bases not matched to a gene: 5.

The J gene is TRBJ2-3, the V gene TRBV7-2; D is possibly TRBD1 or TRBD2 (7 bases each). The length of the CDR3 is 13 residues. CDR1 and CDR2 from the germline V gene are SGHTA and FQGNSA. Trimming shortened V by 5 bases and J by 5 bases, and 11 bases separated the two germline ends. This CDR3 reads CASSPRGGDTQYF. The CDR3 DNA is TGTGCCAGCAGCCCCAGGGGGGGAGATACGCAGTATTTT.

V is TRBV30 and J is TRBJ2-7, with 7 bases identical to TRBD2. Germline CDR1 GTSNPN, CDR2 SVGIG (reference sequence). V lost 7 bases, J lost 3 bases, and 12 bases stayed unmatched. The CDR3 is 14 amino acids. CDR3 sequence: CAYTREGRGYEQYF. The DNA for the CDR3 is TGTGCCTATACGAGGGAGGGGCGAGGCTACGAGCAGTACTTC.

The chain is built from TRBV7-9 and TRBJ2-2; D is unclear. Germline values: CDR1 SEHNR, CDR2 FQNEAQ (reference sequence). CDR3 size: 14 residues. V lost 4 bases, J lost 6 bases, and 12 bases lay in between. CDR3 residues: CASSSIRAAGELFF. The CDR3 DNA is TGTGCCAGCAGCTCCATTAGAGCCGCCGGGGAGCTGTTTTTT. The full variable domain, its missing parts supplied by reference TRBV7-9 and TRBJ2-2, is DTGVSQNPRHKITKRGQNVTFRCDPISEHNRLYWYRQTLGQGPEFLTYFQNEAQLEKSRLLSDRFSAERPKGSFSTLEIQRTEQGDSAMYLCASSSIRAAGELFFGEGSRLTVL.

This sequence joins TRBV6-2 or TRBV6-3 and TRBJ1-5; maybe TRBD1 (5 bases). Germline V gene sequence: CDR1 MNHEY, CDR2 SVGEGT. The germline V and J ends were trimmed by 5 bases and 2 bases, with 25 bases remaining between them. This CDR3 spans 19 amino acids. CDR3 protein: CASSHPPGPLIGGNQPQHF. CDR3 in DNA: TGTGCCAGCAGTCATCCACCGGGCCCGCTTATAGGGGGCAATCAGCCCCAGCATTTT.

For the CDR3, the DNA is TGCGCCAGCAGGGTGGACAGGGGATTTGATAATTCACCCCTCCACTTT. Residues: CASRVDRGFDNSPLHF. The rearrangement links TRBV4-1 to TRBJ1-6, with 9 nucleotides matching TRBD1. The length of the CDR3 is 16 residues. Germline CDR1 reads MGHRA; CDR2 reads YSYEKL. The V segment lost 6 bases and the J segment 5 bases; nucleotides outside the gene matches: 8.

The chain is built from TRBV6-5 and TRBJ1-1; D gene ambiguous. Germline V gene lookup returns CDR1 MNHEY and CDR2 SVGAGI. V dropped 6 bases and J dropped 0 bases, with 8 bases sitting between them. This CDR3 has 13 residues. CDR3 region: CASSTTVNTEAFF. CDR3 DNA sequence: TGTGCCAGCAGCACGACTGTGAACACTGAAGCTTTCTTT.

The J gene is TRBJ2-1, the V gene TRBV6-5; 14 bases map to TRBD2. Germline V gene data show CDR1 as MNHEY and CDR2 as SVGAGI. V was pared by 8 bases and J by 4 bases, with 4 bases of the junction left unmatched. The CDR3 is 15 amino acids. CDR3: CASGTSGGTYNEQFF. CDR3 sequence (DNA): TGTGCCAGCGGGACTAGCGGGGGAACTTACAATGAGCAGTTCTTC.

The CDR3 nucleotides are TGTGCCAGCAGTTCCCTGACAGGGGACTATGGCTACACCTTC. It encodes CASSSLTGDYGYTF. V is TRBV6-5 and J is TRBJ1-2; 8 bases line up with TRBD1. Germline V gene data show CDR1 as MNHEY and CDR2 as SVGAGI. The V segment lost 4 bases and the J segment 3 bases; nucleotides outside the gene matches: 4. The CDR3 runs 14 residues.

The chain combines TRBV28 with TRBJ2-7; D is ambiguous. The CDR3 spans 13 residues. The ends were cut back, 5 bases at V and 7 bases at J, with 15 bases in the middle. Germline CDR1 MDHEN, CDR2 SYDVKM. Written as DNA, the CDR3 is TGTGCCAGCAGTCCACAGACCGTGGGGGAGCAGTACTTC. Residues: CASSPQTVGEQYF. Full variable domain (remainder filled in from reference TRBV28 and TRBJ2-7): DVKVTQSSRYLVKRTGEKVFLECVQDMDHENMFWYRQDPGLGLRLIYFSYDVKMKEKGDIPEGYSVSREKKERFSLILESASTNQTSMYLCASSPQTVGEQYFGPGTRLTVT.

V and J are TRBV14 and TRBJ2-2; D gene ambiguous. The germline gives CDR1 SGHDN, CDR2 FVKESK. V lost 4 bases, J lost 4 bases, and 7 bases lay in between. This CDR3 has 13 amino acids. CDR3 nucleotides: TGTGCCAGCAGCCCAAAGGCCACCGGGGAGCTGTTTTTT. This sequence encodes CASSPKATGELFF. The full variable domain, in which reference TRBV14 and TRBJ2-2 provide the parts outside the CDR3, is EAGVTQFPSHSVIEKGQTVTLRCDPISGHDNLYWYRRVMGKEIKFLLHFVKESKQDESGMPNNRFLAERTGGTYSTLKVQPAELEDSGVYFCASSPKATGELFFGEGSRLTVL.

V is TRBV28 and J is TRBJ2-7, with D possibly TRBD2 on 6 matching bases. Germline CDR1 reads MDHEN; CDR2 reads SYDVKM. V was cut by 7 bases and J by 13 bases, with 20 bases left in between. CDR3 length equals 12 residues. The CDR3 DNA is TGTGCCAGCAACGATTCCCAAAGGGAGGTCTACTTC. This codes for CASNDSQREVYF.

In DNA, the CDR3 is TGTGCCAGCAGCTTGGGGGGGACAGGGACAAACTATGGCTACACCTTC. It is translated as CASSLGGTGTNYGYTF. The chain has TRBV5-6 and TRBJ1-2; 9 bases are a match to TRBD1. The germline CDR1 and CDR2 sequences are SGHDT and YYEEEE. With 0 bases clipped from V and 2 bases from J, the junction kept 5 bases outside the gene matches. The CDR3 length is 16 residues.

The J gene is TRBJ1-2, the V gene TRBV5-5, with D possibly matching TRBD1 (6 bases). The CDR3 covers 14 residues. CDR1 is SGHKS, CDR2 YYEKEE, per germline (reference sequence). The ends were cut back, 7 bases at V and 4 bases at J, with 17 bases in the middle. The CDR3 spells CASGREGGGYGYTF. DNA of the CDR3: TGTGCCAGCGGCAGGGAGGGAGGGGGCTATGGCTACACCTTC. The entire variable domain, with the rest obtained from reference TRBV5-5 and TRBJ1-2, is as follows: DAGVTQSPTHLIKTRGQQVTLRCSPISGHKSVSWYQQVLGQGPQFIFQYYEKEERGRGNFPDRFSARQFPNYSSELNVNALLLGDSALYLCASGREGGGYGYTFGSGTRLTVV.

The chain has TRBV29-1 and TRBJ2-3, with D uncertain. Trimming took 4 bases from V and 6 from J, leaving 5 bases between them. The CDR3 sequence is 10 residues long. Germline V gene lookup returns CDR1 SQVTM and CDR2 ANQGSEA. CDR3 loop: CSVGSDTQYF. CDR3 nucleotide sequence: TGCAGCGTTGGTTCGGATACGCAGTATTTT.

The CDR3 sequence is CASSPRTSSYNEQFF. The CDR3 nucleotides are TGTGCCAGCAGCCCACGGACGAGCTCCTACAATGAGCAGTTCTTC. The rearrangement uses TRBV5-4 and TRBJ2-1, with unresolved D. Trimming shortened V by 4 bases and J by 0 bases, and 11 bases separated the two germline ends. Germline V gene sequence: CDR1 SGHNT, CDR2 YYREEE (reference sequence). The CDR3 runs 15 residues. Combining the CDR3 with reference TRBV5-4 and TRBJ2-1 gives the whole variable domain ETGVTQSPTHLIKTRGQQVTLRCSSQSGHNTVSWYQQALGQGPQFIFQYYREEENGRGNFPPRFSGLQFPNYSSELNVNALELDDSALYLCASSPRTSSYNEQFFGPGTRLTVL.

The gene calls are TRBV7-2 and TRBJ2-3; tentative D call: TRBD1 (8 bases). The CDR3 consists of 15 residues. The V and J ends lost 3 bases and 4 bases respectively, with 14 bases between them. Germline V gene data show CDR1 as SGHTA and CDR2 as FQGNSA. The DNA for the CDR3 is TGTGCCAGCAGCTTTCAGCGGGACAGGTCAGATACGCAGTATTTT. Protein product: CASSFQRDRSDTQYF.

This chain links TRBV28 with TRBJ2-7; 9 nucleotides line up with TRBD1. Germline values: CDR1 MDHEN, CDR2 SYDVKM. Trimming cost V 6 bases and J 6 bases; bases outside gene matches: 12. The CDR3 is 15 amino acids. CDR3: CASRGGDRAAGEQYF. Written as DNA, the CDR3 is TGTGCCAGCAGGGGGGGGGACAGGGCCGCGGGCGAGCAGTACTTC.

The V and J genes are TRBV28 and TRBJ2-3; 7 positions match TRBD1. The CDR3 has 13 amino acids. The germline V gene has CDR1 MDHEN and CDR2 SYDVKM. Trimming at V came to 5 bases and at J to 4 bases, leaving 3 bases not matched to a gene. CDR3 nucleotide sequence: TGTGCCAGCAGTGAGACAGGGCCAGATACGCAGTATTTT. This codes for CASSETGPDTQYF.

This clone appeared a single time. V is TRBV21-1 and J is TRBJ2-7; the D call in the table, TRBD1, was not verified against the DNA. TRBV21-1 is a documented pseudogene. The CDR3 has 12 residues. Here the CDR3 reads CASTGPQGEQYF. The CDR3 DNA is TGTGCCAGCACAGGGCCCCAGGGCGAGCAGTACTTC.